The 30 T cell receptor beta chains below all came from one sample that was sequenced in a study of cytomegalovirus exposure and HLA in healthy donors (dated by TCRdb to 2016 to 2017). The library was built by means of the immunoSEQ multiplex PCR assay. The multiplex PCR relied on a mix of 60 forward primers for TCR Vbeta segments and 13 reverse primers for TCR Jbeta segments. TCRdb retrieved this table from immuneACCESS and kept in-frame rearrangements only. Not all clones are present; in checked studies, unresolved V genes account for under half, and no reason is known for the remainder. For this sample the table gives 150,000 to 200,000 clones, of which 80% were detected only once. The ten top clones hold under 0.8% of the sample. The sample was PBMCs. These receptors were obtained from a boy between 5 and 17 years old in good health and CMV-seronegative.

The CDR3 is CASMGQRPYGYTF. The CDR3 DNA follows: TGTGCCAGCATGGGACAGCGTCCCTATGGCTACACCTTC. The chain has TRBV5-4 and TRBJ1-2; 7 bases are a match to TRBD1. V lost 6 bases and J lost 4; bases outside the gene matches: 6. The CDR3 extends over 13 amino acids. Germline V lookup: CDR1 SGHNT, CDR2 YYREEE (reference sequence).

The chain is built from TRBV11-2 and TRBJ2-3, with D possibly TRBD2 on 6 matching bases. Germline CDR1 SGHAT, CDR2 FQNNGV. The CDR3 contains 13 residues. Trimming removed 5 bases from V and 4 bases from J, with 10 bases in between. The CDR3 DNA sequence: TGTGCCAGCAGCCGGACTAACTCAGATACGCAGTATTTT. This encodes CASSRTNSDTQYF.

The rearrangement joins TRBV5-6 to TRBJ2-7, with 9 bases identical to TRBD1. The V and J ends lost 2 bases and 5 bases, in that order; junction bases with no gene match: 8. Germline assignment: CDR1 SGHDT and CDR2 YYEEEE. The CDR3 totals 15 residues. CDR3 amino acids: CASSLQGARGHEQYF. The CDR3 bases are TGTGCCAGCAGCTTACAGGGGGCGAGGGGCCACGAGCAGTACTTC.

The chain carries TRBV7-9 and TRBJ1-3, with D uncertain. The CDR3 covers 13 residues. Deletions cut 7 bases from V and 2 bases from J, with 9 bases between. Germline V lookup: CDR1 SEHNR, CDR2 FQNEAQ (reference sequence). This chain's CDR3 is CASTPGTGNTIYF. DNA of the CDR3: TGTGCCAGCACCCCGGGGACTGGAAACACCATATATTTT.

J is TRBJ2-5 and V is TRBV9; 11 nucleotides align to TRBD2. The CDR3 is 16 amino acids. The V gene end was trimmed by 4 bases and the J gene end by 4 bases; junction bases not matched to a gene: 9. Germline V lookup: CDR1 SGDLS, CDR2 YYNGEE. The CDR3 protein is CASSFYSGGGRETQYF. The CDR3, as DNA: TGTGCCAGCAGCTTCTATAGCGGGGGGGGCCGAGAGACCCAGTACTTC.

The V gene is TRBV7-2, the J gene TRBJ1-1, with D possibly TRBD1 on 6 matching bases. This CDR3 has 17 amino acids. Germline values: CDR1 SGHTA, CDR2 FQGNSA. V lost 3 bases and J 0 bases, leaving 17 bases between the germline ends. For the CDR3, the DNA is TGTGCCAGCAGCTTGTTTATGGGACAAACTCTGAACACTGAAGCTTTCTTT. It is translated as CASSLFMGQTLNTEAFF.

The chain carries TRBV6-6 and TRBJ2-1; D is ambiguous. The germline V gene has CDR1 MNHNY and CDR2 SVGAGI (reference sequence). The germline V and J ends were trimmed by 4 bases and 2 bases, with 12 bases remaining between them. This CDR3 comprises 15 residues. The CDR3 DNA sequence: TGTGCCAGCAGTTCATCCAGCACTACCTACAATGAGCAGTTCTTC. Translation: CASSSSSTTYNEQFF.

This sequence joins TRBV19 and TRBJ2-1, with 11 bases lining up with TRBD2. CDR3 length: 15 residues. The V segment lost 8 bases and the J segment 7 bases; nucleotides outside the gene matches: 10. Looked up from germline, CDR1 is LNHDA and CDR2 is SQIVND (reference sequence). Here the CDR3 reads CASSPLAGGPNEQFF. The CDR3 DNA reads TGTGCCAGTTCACCTCTAGCGGGAGGACCAAATGAGCAGTTCTTC. The entire variable domain, with the rest obtained from reference TRBV19 and TRBJ2-1, is as follows: DGGITQSPKYLFRKEGQNVTLSCEQNLNHDAMYWYRQDPGQGLRLIYYSQIVNDFQKGDIAEGYSVSREKKESFPLTVTSAQKNPTAFYLCASSPLAGGPNEQFFGPGTRLTVL.

J is TRBJ1-2 and V is TRBV5-4, with D perhaps matching TRBD1 (6 bases). CDR3 size: 13 residues. The V end lost 3 bases, the J end lost 4 bases, and 10 bases lay between the germline ends. CDR1 SGHNT and CDR2 YYREEE come from the germline V gene (reference sequence). CDR3 DNA sequence: TGTGCCAGCAGCTCTGACAGGAGCTATGGCTACACCTTC. Encoded protein: CASSSDRSYGYTF.

The gene calls are TRBV29-1 and TRBJ1-1; 10 bases map to TRBD1. The CDR3 spans 14 residues. Germline CDR1 reads SQVTM; CDR2 reads ANQGSEA. V shed 3 bases, J shed 4 bases, and the junction held 5 bases outside the gene matches. This chain's CDR3 is CSVEGRTGGTEAFF. The CDR3 region has the DNA TGCAGCGTTGAGGGCCGGACAGGGGGCACTGAAGCTTTCTTT.

The chain recombines TRBV28 with TRBJ2-3, with 15 bases that match TRBD2. With 7 bases clipped from V and 6 bases from J, the junction kept 11 bases outside the gene matches. This CDR3 is built from 17 residues. Germline V gene data show CDR1 as MDHEN and CDR2 as SYDVKM. The CDR3 DNA reads as TGTGCCAGCACAGGACTAGCGGGGGGGCCGTATCCGGATACGCAGTATTTT. Amino acid sequence: CASTGLAGGPYPDTQYF.

CDR3 region: CASRTRDSGNTIYF. The CDR3 DNA is TGCGCCAGCAGGACCCGGGACAGTGGAAACACCATATATTTT. The chain recombines TRBV5-1 with TRBJ1-3; 7 bases match TRBD1. Trimming removed 5 bases from V and 3 bases from J; junction bases left unmatched: 5. Germline lookup yields CDR1 SGHRS and CDR2 YFSETQ. There are 14 residues in the CDR3.

This rearrangement joins TRBV4-1 to TRBJ1-2; 9 bases are shared with TRBD1. The V gene's germline CDR1 is MGHRA and CDR2 YSYEKL. V was clipped by 0 bases and J by 2 bases; unmatched bases: 7. This CDR3 region has 17 residues. Here the CDR3 reads CASSQDSGTGQNYGYTF. The DNA for the CDR3 is TGCGCCAGCAGCCAAGATTCAGGGACAGGGCAAAACTATGGCTACACCTTC.

The chain couples TRBV5-1 to TRBJ2-1; 14 bases are a match to TRBD2. Germline values: CDR1 SGHRS, CDR2 YFSETQ. The CDR3 spans 14 residues. Trimming at V came to 3 bases and at J to 9 bases, leaving 2 bases not matched to a gene. The CDR3 sequence: CASSSGLAGAEQFF. Written as DNA, the CDR3 is TGCGCCAGCAGCTCGGGACTAGCGGGAGCTGAGCAGTTCTTC.

The chain carries TRBV19 and TRBJ1-2; 12 bases line up with TRBD1. The CDR3 totals 15 residues. V trimming: 3 bases; J trimming: 7 bases; junction bases outside the gene matches: 6. CDR1 LNHDA and CDR2 SQIVND come from the germline V gene (reference sequence). The CDR3 DNA follows: TGTGCCAGTAGTATGGGACAGGGGGCGCCCGCTGGCTACACCTTC. It yields the protein CASSMGQGAPAGYTF.

In the case of this clone: At the DNA level, this CDR3 is encoded by other sequences in the same sample as well. CDR3 DNA sequence: TGTGCCAGCAGCCGCCGGGACAGGGGATTATTGAACACTGAAGCTTTCTTT. Translation: CASSRRDRGLLNTEAFF. V and J are TRBV5-6 and TRBJ1-1; 10 bases are shared with TRBD1. This CDR3 region has 17 residues. V trimming: 4 bases; J trimming: 0 bases; junction bases outside the gene matches: 9. CDR1 and CDR2 (germline): SGHDT, YYEEEE.

The V gene is TRBV2, the J gene TRBJ2-5; D uncertain. Trimming took 3 bases from V and 7 from J, leaving 6 bases between them. The CDR3 has 11 residues. Germline V gene data show CDR1 as SNHLY and CDR2 as FYNNEI. The CDR3 nucleotides are TGTGCCAGCAGTGACGGAGCGACCCAGTACTTC. Its translation is CASSDGATQYF.

This chain connects TRBV13 to TRBJ2-3; D is possibly TRBD1 (6 bases). The length of the CDR3 is 16 residues. Trimming cost V 5 bases and J 2 bases, with 17 bases left between them. In germline, CDR1 is PRHDT, CDR2 FYEKMQ (reference sequence). The CDR3 region is CASSRQRGKTTDTQYF. The CDR3 region has the DNA TGTGCCAGCAGCAGACAGAGGGGGAAAACCACAGATACGCAGTATTTT.

V gene TRBV6-1 combines with J gene TRBJ2-4; TRBD1 matches at 8 bases. With V trimmed by 4 bases and J by 1 base, 6 bases remained unmatched. Germline-derived CDR1 and CDR2 are MNHNS and SASEGT. The length of the CDR3 is 16 residues. CDR3 bases: TGTGCCAGCAGTGCTCAGGGGGCGAAGGCCAAAAACATTCAGTACTTC. This translates into CASSAQGAKAKNIQYF.

The chain links TRBV6-1 to TRBJ2-7, with 11 bases that match TRBD2. Losses at the gene ends were 3 bases for V and 5 bases for J; bases not matched to a gene: 6. The length of the CDR3 is 15 residues. Germline values: CDR1 MNHNS, CDR2 SASEGT. CDR3 in amino acids: CASSEELAGANEQYF. The CDR3 DNA follows: TGTGCCAGCAGTGAGGAACTAGCGGGGGCTAACGAGCAGTACTTC.

This chain connects TRBV11-3 to TRBJ2-5, with D tentatively TRBD2 (7 bases). The V end was cut by 1 base, the J end by 5 bases, with 11 bases between. Per germline, CDR1 SGHNT and CDR2 YENEEA. The CDR3 has 14 amino acids. The CDR3 DNA reads as TGTGCCAGCAGCTTAGTCGCGGGGGCGGAGACCCAGTACTTC. This encodes CASSLVAGAETQYF.

The chain recombines TRBV4-1 with TRBJ1-2; 8 positions match TRBD1. The J segment lost 8 bases and the V segment lost 1 base, leaving 21 bases of the junction unmatched. There are 19 residues in the CDR3. The germline gives CDR1 MGHRA, CDR2 YSYEKL. This chain's CDR3 is CASSQAGLLAGGGSGGYTF. The CDR3 nucleotides are TGCGCCAGCAGCCAAGCAGGTCTATTGGCAGGGGGCGGATCCGGGGGCTACACCTTC.

V and J are TRBV19 and TRBJ1-4, with 9 bases identical to TRBD1. V was clipped by 5 bases and J by 6 bases; unmatched bases: 10. The germline V gene encodes CDR1 LNHDA and CDR2 SQIVND (reference sequence). The CDR3 covers 16 residues. The CDR3 DNA reads as TGTGCCAGTAGTTCAGATTGGACAGGGGTAGATGAAAAACTGTTTTTT. Translation: CASSSDWTGVDEKLFF.

With respect to this clone: This specimen includes other DNA sequences encoding the same CDR3. The chain has TRBV11-2 and TRBJ1-1; D remains unclear. CDR1 and CDR2 (germline): SGHAT, FQNNGV. V was trimmed by 0 bases and J by 3 bases, leaving 5 bases between them. The CDR3 runs to 13 residues. CDR3: CASSLEQDTEAFF. The DNA of the CDR3 is TGTGCCAGCAGCTTAGAACAAGACACTGAAGCTTTCTTT.

The chain recombines TRBV5-1 with TRBJ1-1; TRBD1 agrees at 7 bases. This CDR3 is 14 amino acids long. The trim removed 9 bases at V and 5 bases at J, leaving 13 bases unmatched. The germline gives CDR1 SGHRS, CDR2 YFSETQ. In DNA form, the CDR3 reads TGCGCCACTAGTGTGGAGGGGGCGGTTACTGAAGCTTTCTTT. It encodes CATSVEGAVTEAFF.

The chain recombines TRBV4-2 with TRBJ2-1, with 10 positions matching TRBD2. V lost 4 bases, J lost 4 bases, and 4 bases stayed unmatched. The CDR3 has 15 residues. Germline-derived CDR1 and CDR2 are LGHNA and YNFKEQ. CDR3 amino acids: CASSRGLADYNEQFF. CDR3 in DNA: TGTGCCAGCAGCCGTGGACTAGCGGATTACAATGAGCAGTTCTTC.

The V and J genes are TRBV5-1 and TRBJ1-1; TRBD1 is a possible D gene (5 bases). Germline values: CDR1 SGHRS, CDR2 YFSETQ. The V gene lost 4 bases and the J gene lost 0 bases, with 13 bases spanning the gap. CDR3 length: 15 residues. The DNA for the CDR3 is TGCGCCAGCAGCGATGAAGGGGTTATGAACACTGAAGCTTTCTTT. Translation: CASSDEGVMNTEAFF.

This clone was seen a handful of times. The chain links TRBV30 to TRBJ1-6; D is possibly TRBD1 (6 bases). Germline loops: CDR1 GTSNPN, CDR2 SVGIG (reference sequence). The V gene lost 2 bases and the J gene lost 7 bases, with 9 bases spanning the gap. This CDR3 is built from 13 residues. In DNA, the CDR3 is TGTGCCTGGAGTAACAGGGACAATTCACCCCTCCACTTT. Residues: CAWSNRDNSPLHF.

The chain combines TRBV30 with TRBJ2-5; 7 positions agree with TRBD1. The CDR3 runs to 14 residues. Germline V gives CDR1 GTSNPN, CDR2 SVGIG (reference sequence). J was trimmed by 4 bases and V by 3 bases; bases with no gene match: 8. The CDR3 bases are TGTGCCTGGAGCCGCCCGGGACAGCGAGAGACCCAGTACTTC. Protein sequence: CAWSRPGQRETQYF.

Here the CDR3 reads CASNSRRPEAFF. The CDR3 nucleotides read TGTGCCAGCAATTCCCGGAGGCCTGAAGCTTTCTTT. V gene TRBV28 combines with J gene TRBJ1-1; no firm D call. Per germline, CDR1 MDHEN and CDR2 SYDVKM. Trimming took 7 bases from V and 6 from J, leaving 12 bases between them. The CDR3 contains 12 residues. Based on the CDR3 plus reference TRBV28 and TRBJ1-1, the full variable domain is DVKVTQSSRYLVKRTGEKVFLECVQDMDHENMFWYRQDPGLGLRLIYFSYDVKMKEKGDIPEGYSVSREKKERFSLILESASTNQTSMYLCASNSRRPEAFFGQGTRLTVV.